The T cell receptor (beta chain) under discussion was sequenced for a study of blood T cell repertoires in COVID-19 (TCRdb year 2020). For the wider study: The collaborator samples originated in the United States, Italy and Spain and spanned the acute and convalescent phases of COVID-19. The material from the prospective study consisted of cDNA or gDNA derived from T cells, B-cell-depleted T cells, or PBMCs. Subjects who had been exposed to COVID-19, were actively infected with it, or had recovered from it provided the deeply sampled blood TCRbeta repertoires that made up the dataset. A freely available public database, intended as a resource for researchers studying the immune response to SARS-CoV-2, is where the repertoires were released. The samples were drawn from two sources: the first 160 participants of the ongoing ImmuneRACE study, and fewer than 1,500 subjects contributed by 6 global collaborators. A de-identified subject ID, COVID-19 status, age in years and sex were almost always included in the sample metadata. HLA class I and class II types, where available, came from metadata supplied by the sample provider rather than from assay-based typing.

The germline V gene yields LGHNA for CDR1 and YSLEER for CDR2. CDR3 length: 17 amino acids, cysteine to phenylalanine. Only CDR3 DNA is held: 51 bases, read in frame from base 1. V is trimmed back by 1 base and J by 5 bases, and the junction contains 1 base that no gene match accounts for. Only a few counts were recorded for this clone. This clone's antigen is unknown. Per-nucleotide qualities are absent, and no much larger clonotype sits a single base away. Broader findings and caveats from the paper: The quantity of clinical and demographic metadata differed by source and by participant and was supplied without curation.

TCRbeta CDR3 regions were amplified from genomic DNA using the immunoSEQ Assay, a bias-controlled multiplex PCR. In the authors' own workflow: The number of nucleated cells in each sample was estimated by amplification of reference gene primers within the assay. Sequence reads were collapsed and filtered to measure the absolute abundance of every unique TCRbeta CDR3 rearrangement. For each sample, productive Simpson clonality was calculated by taking the square root of Simpson's diversity index across productive rearrangements. The source is immuneACCESS, and TCRdb retained only in-frame sequences with V and J called. Part of the clones is not carried over; for the studies checked, unresolved V genes explain less than half of this, and the remainder is unexplained. V, J and clone size derive from that table, while D and trimming were established from the DNA sequence. In all, the sample holds 200,000 to 300,000 clones, and under 90% of those were seen once. The ten largest clonotypes hold roughly 4% of the sample.

Collaborating institutions collected whole blood in K2EDTA tubes following their own protocols. For TCRbeta analysis, collaborators shipped samples in one of three forms: frozen whole blood, isolated PBMCs, or DNA extracted from either of those sample types. This TCR came from a man in his 60s with acute or convalescent COVID-19. Sample: peripheral blood. The sequence is built from TRBV4-3 and TRBJ2-2; 16 middle bases align to TRBD2. The bases are TGCGCCAGCAGCCAAGGGGGACTAGCGGGAGGGACCGGGGAGCTGTTTTTT. Its protein is CASSQGGLAGGTGELFF.